What follows are 24 T cell receptor beta chains derived from one specimen sequenced in a study of shared clonotypes between healthy human individuals. Sequencing used immunoSEQ multiplex PCR; TCRdb keeps in-frame clones, though not all of them. The sample lists 150,000 to 200,000 clones, approximately 60% seen once, with about 10% in the top ten. The sample comprised memory CD4+ T cells sorted from blood. This sample's subset: CD45RA-negative fraction. The source is a young man in good health.

As regards this clone: The same CDR3 arises from other DNA sequences in this sample as well. The V gene is TRBV5-5, the J gene TRBJ1-5; the D gene is possibly TRBD1 (6 bases). Germline V gives CDR1 SGHKS, CDR2 YYEKEE (reference sequence). The length of the CDR3 is 14 residues. V lost 2 bases and J lost 4, with 10 bases in between. CDR3: CASSLQGGNQPQHF. CDR3 coding DNA: TGTGCCAGCAGCTTACAGGGTGGGAATCAGCCCCAGCATTTT. The whole variable domain, remainder taken from reference TRBV5-5 and TRBJ1-5, is DAGVTQSPTHLIKTRGQQVTLRCSPISGHKSVSWYQQVLGQGPQFIFQYYEKEERGRGNFPDRFSARQFPNYSSELNVNALLLGDSALYLCASSLQGGNQPQHFGDGTRLSIL.

This clone occurred a few times. The rearrangement links TRBV5-1 to TRBJ2-1; D is unresolved. Trimming removed 5 bases from V and 6 bases from J, with 12 bases in between. The germline gives CDR1 SGHRS, CDR2 YFSETQ. The CDR3 runs 13 residues. The CDR3 region is CASRGNSGNEQFF. The DNA for the CDR3 is TGCGCCAGCAGAGGAAACTCGGGCAATGAGCAGTTCTTC.

The J gene is TRBJ2-6, the V gene TRBV19; D is uncertain. The CDR3 runs to 16 residues. Looked up from germline, CDR1 is LNHDA and CDR2 is SQIVND (reference sequence). V lost 5 bases and J lost 4, with 15 bases in between. CDR3 residues: CASSLSASGGANVLTF. CDR3 sequence (DNA): TGTGCCAGTAGTCTCTCGGCCTCCGGCGGGGCCAACGTCCTGACTTTC.

This clone was recorded only once. V is TRBV9 and J is TRBJ2-1; 9 bases agree with TRBD2. The CDR3 sequence is 16 residues long. Germline loops: CDR1 SGDLS, CDR2 YYNGEE. Trimming at V came to 0 bases and at J to 5 bases, leaving 6 bases not matched to a gene. Here the CDR3 reads CASSVAQLAGHNEQFF. The CDR3 DNA follows: TGTGCCAGCAGCGTAGCTCAGCTAGCGGGGCACAATGAGCAGTTCTTC.

In regard to this clone: Since a much larger clone is just one base distant, this may be a read error. This chain links TRBV27 with TRBJ2-5, with TRBD2 matching over 7 bases. In germline, CDR1 is MNHEY, CDR2 SMNVEV (reference sequence). The CDR3 covers 13 residues. The V segment lost 4 bases and the J segment 9 bases; nucleotides outside the gene matches: 8. The CDR3 spells CASSSSTGRAQYF. CDR3 nucleotides: TGTGCCAGCAGTTCCTCGACGGGGAGGGCCCAGTACTTC.

This sequence joins TRBV2 and TRBJ2-5, with 8 bases aligning to TRBD1. The CDR3 covers 14 residues. J gave up 4 bases and V 8 bases, and 9 bases lay outside the gene matches. Germline V CDR1 and CDR2: SNHLY, FYNNEI. The CDR3 DNA sequence: TGTGCCAGCGGTCGCGACAGGGGCCCAGAGACCCAGTACTTC. It is translated as CASGRDRGPETQYF.

The chain couples TRBV14 to TRBJ1-4; D gene ambiguous. Trimming cost V 0 bases and J 7 bases, with 9 bases left between them. Germline loops: CDR1 SGHDN, CDR2 FVKESK. There are 14 residues in the CDR3. The chain's CDR3 is CASSQDSYREKLFF. CDR3 bases: TGTGCCAGCAGCCAAGATTCGTATCGTGAAAAACTGTTTTTT. Filled out from reference TRBV14 and TRBJ1-4, the complete variable domain reads EAGVTQFPSHSVIEKGQTVTLRCDPISGHDNLYWYRRVMGKEIKFLLHFVKESKQDESGMPNNRFLAERTGGTYSTLKVQPAELEDSGVYFCASSQDSYREKLFFGSGTQLSVL.

The rearrangement uses TRBV30 and TRBJ2-5; 7 bases fit TRBD1. CDR1 and CDR2 (germline): GTSNPN, SVGIG (reference sequence). The CDR3 consists of 13 residues. J was trimmed by 2 bases and V by 1 base; bases with no gene match: 1. The CDR3 sequence: CAWSAGGQETQYF. The CDR3 nucleotides read TGTGCCTGGAGTGCAGGGGGACAAGAGACCCAGTACTTC.

V usage is TRBV5-1 and J usage is TRBJ2-1; either TRBD1 or TRBD2 may supply D (5 bases each). Germline-derived CDR1 and CDR2 are SGHRS and YFSETQ. This CDR3 contains 15 residues. Deletions cut 4 bases from V and 5 bases from J, with 16 bases between. CDR3 region: CASSPGTVLDNEQFF. CDR3 DNA sequence: TGCGCCAGCAGCCCCGGGACGGTTCTAGACAATGAGCAGTTCTTC. The whole variable domain, filled in from reference TRBV5-1 and TRBJ2-1, reads KAGVTQTPRYLIKTRGQQVTLSCSPISGHRSVSWYQQTPGQGLQFLFEYFSETQRNKGNFPGRFSGRQFSNSRSEMNVSTLELGDSALYLCASSPGTVLDNEQFFGPGTRLTVL.

This clone was seen a few times. V usage is TRBV19 and J usage is TRBJ1-5; D is possibly TRBD1 (6 bases). Germline loops: CDR1 LNHDA, CDR2 SQIVND (reference sequence). This CDR3 has 14 amino acids. The V end lost 5 bases, the J end lost 7 bases, and 15 bases lay between the germline ends. CDR3 bases: TGTGCCAGTAGTCGACCTGGAGGGGGGCAGCCCCAGCATTTT. Its protein is CASSRPGGGQPQHF.

The chain joins TRBV19 to TRBJ2-5, with D perhaps matching TRBD1 or TRBD2 (5 bases each). Germline assignment: CDR1 LNHDA and CDR2 SQIVND (reference sequence). The CDR3 has 15 amino acids. Trimming took off 7 bases at V and 2 bases at J, with 17 bases between the two ends. The CDR3, as DNA: TGTGCCAGTAATCAGGGATTTGGACTGCAAGAGACCCAGTACTTC. It codes for CASNQGFGLQETQYF. The whole variable domain, remainder taken from reference TRBV19 and TRBJ2-5, is DGGITQSPKYLFRKEGQNVTLSCEQNLNHDAMYWYRQDPGQGLRLIYYSQIVNDFQKGDIAEGYSVSREKKESFPLTVTSAQKNPTAFYLCASNQGFGLQETQYFGPGTRLLVL.

A single count supports this clone. This chain connects TRBV28 to TRBJ2-1; D is perhaps TRBD2 (6 bases). Germline V gene sequence: CDR1 MDHEN, CDR2 SYDVKM. The CDR3 has 15 residues. The V and J ends lost 6 bases and 7 bases respectively, with 19 bases between them. In nucleotides, the CDR3 is TGTGCCAGCAGCCCTCCGGCGGGGTCGAGGAATGAGCAGTTCTTC. It yields the protein CASSPPAGSRNEQFF.

This chain connects TRBV4-3 to TRBJ2-3; D not certain. The CDR3 consists of 14 residues. V was clipped by 1 base and J by 2 bases, with 7 bases between them. CDR1 LGHNA and CDR2 YSLEER come from the germline V gene. CDR3 amino acids: CASSQAAITDTQYF. The CDR3 nucleotides read TGCGCCAGCAGCCAAGCTGCCATCACAGATACGCAGTATTTT.

The V call is TRBV7-6, the J call TRBJ1-1, with D hard to call. The V gene's germline CDR1 is SGHVS and CDR2 FNYEAQ. The CDR3 loop spans 17 amino acids. Trimming took off 3 bases at V and 6 bases at J, with 23 bases between the two ends. The CDR3 nucleotides are TGTGCCAGCAGCTTGTATGCCAGAAATACGCTTTCGGCTGAAGCTTTCTTT. Its translation is CASSLYARNTLSAEAFF.

The chain combines TRBV18 with TRBJ2-3; either TRBD1 or TRBD2 may fit D (5 bases each). The CDR3 is made up of 17 amino acids. V lost 3 bases and J 1 base, leaving 17 bases between the germline ends. CDR1 and CDR2 (germline): KGHSH, LQKENI. The CDR3 loop reads CASSPTNTGPGTDTQYF. In nucleotides, the CDR3 is TGTGCCAGCTCACCGACCAATACGGGACCCGGCACAGATACGCAGTATTTT.

V is TRBV19 and J is TRBJ1-1; unclear D gene. The CDR3 is 14 amino acids. V was pared by 3 bases and J by 1 base, with 9 bases between. CDR1 and CDR2 (germline): LNHDA, SQIVND (reference sequence). CDR3 sequence: CASSIGGRNTEAFF. As DNA, the CDR3 is TGTGCCAGTAGTATCGGAGGGAGGAACACTGAAGCTTTCTTT.

The V call is TRBV18, the J call TRBJ2-7, with 7 bases lining up with TRBD2. With V trimmed by 6 bases and J by 5 bases, 7 bases remained unmatched. Germline V CDR1 and CDR2: KGHSH, LQKENI. The CDR3 covers 13 residues. Here the CDR3 DNA reads TGTGCCAGCTCCCCGGGGGGAGCACACGAGCAGTACTTC. Translated: CASSPGGAHEQYF. Together with reference TRBV18 and TRBJ2-7, the CDR3 gives the full variable domain: NAGVMQNPRHLVRRRGQEARLRCSPMKGHSHVYWYRQLPEEGLKFMVYLQKENIIDESGMPKERFSAEFPKEGPSILRIQQVVRGDSAAYFCASSPGGAHEQYFGPGTRLTVT.

This clone was counted ten times or more. Within the sample, other DNA sequences also encode this same CDR3. The chain is built from TRBV7-9 and TRBJ2-1; the D is unclear. Germline CDR1 and CDR2: SEHNR and FQNEAQ (reference sequence). The CDR3 contains 13 residues. V lost 1 base and J lost 4, with 5 bases in between. CDR3 residues: CASSLGRYNEQFF. The CDR3 coding sequence is TGTGCCAGCAGCTTAGGCCGGTACAATGAGCAGTTCTTC. The full variable domain, completed using reference TRBV7-9 and TRBJ2-1, is DTGVSQNPRHKITKRGQNVTFRCDPISEHNRLYWYRQTLGQGPEFLTYFQNEAQLEKSRLLSDRFSAERPKGSFSTLEIQRTEQGDSAMYLCASSLGRYNEQFFGPGTRLTVL.

DNA of the CDR3: TGTGCCAGCAGCTTTGAACAGGGGACTGGCTACACCTTC. Translating it yields CASSFEQGTGYTF. The rearrangement links TRBV7-9 to TRBJ1-2, with TRBD1 identical over 7 bases. J gave up 7 bases and V 3 bases, and 5 bases lay outside the gene matches. This CDR3 comprises 13 residues. CDR1 SEHNR and CDR2 FQNEAQ come from the germline V gene (reference sequence).

With respect to this clone: This may stem from a read error, because a much larger clone lies one nucleotide away. The chain links TRBV11-2 to TRBJ2-5; D remains ambiguous. Germline V CDR1 and CDR2: SGHAT, FQNNGV. The CDR3 is 11 amino acids. Between the trimmed V and J ends, which lost 3 bases and 4 bases, there was a span of 3 bases. The CDR3 bases are TGTGCCAGCAGCTTCAGAGAGACCCAGTACTTC. Amino acids: CASSFRETQYF.

The chain combines TRBV11-2 with TRBJ2-1, with a possible D match to TRBD2 (6 bases). The germline CDR1 and CDR2 sequences are SGHAT and FQNNGV. V was cut by 1 base and J by 10 bases, with 11 bases left in between. The CDR3 has 13 residues. CDR3 in amino acids: CASSLAGVGEQFF. The CDR3 DNA follows: TGTGCCAGCAGCTTAGCGGGGGTCGGCGAGCAGTTCTTC.

V is TRBV18 and J is TRBJ2-7, with D possibly matching TRBD2 (6 bases). CDR3 length: 18 residues. Trimming took 0 bases from V and 0 from J, leaving 18 bases between them. CDR1 and CDR2 (germline): KGHSH, LQKENI. The CDR3: CASSPPNSLASHSYEQYF. The CDR3 region has the DNA TGTGCCAGCTCACCACCGAACAGCCTAGCGTCCCACTCCTACGAGCAGTACTTC. Full variable domain (remainder filled in from reference TRBV18 and TRBJ2-7): NAGVMQNPRHLVRRRGQEARLRCSPMKGHSHVYWYRQLPEEGLKFMVYLQKENIIDESGMPKERFSAEFPKEGPSILRIQQVVRGDSAAYFCASSPPNSLASHSYEQYFGPGTRLTVT.

A few counts support this clone. The V and J genes are TRBV5-6 and TRBJ2-5; D may be TRBD1 (7 bases). Germline CDR1 is SGHDT and CDR2 is YYEEEE. V lost 2 bases and J 4 bases, leaving 9 bases between the germline ends. This CDR3 spans 13 amino acids. The CDR3 loop is CASSFRGAETQYF. The CDR3 nucleotides are TGTGCCAGCAGCTTCAGGGGGGCAGAGACCCAGTACTTC.

The J gene is TRBJ2-7, the V gene TRBV12-2; TRBD2 was called by the table and not checked on the DNA. TRBV12-2 is reported as a pseudogene. The CDR3 sequence is 15 residues long. The CDR3: CASRFRTGGTYEQYF. Written as DNA, the CDR3 is TGTGCAAGTCGCTTCCGGACTGGGGGGACCTACGAGCAGTACTTC.